This T cell receptor (beta chain) stems from a study of T cell responses to AZD1222 COVID-19 vaccine. Broader study findings: After the peak T cell response, and only then, were repertoires sampled.

Germline V gene lookup returns CDR1 SEHNR and CDR2 FQNEAQ (reference sequence). The CDR3 runs 13 residues. V lost 5 bases and J lost 4, with 9 bases in between. For this clone: Its antigen is still unknown.

TCRdb's table, derived via immunoSEQ multiplex PCR, lists solely in-frame clones and lacks some. The sample includes roughly 90,000 clones, approximately 83% of them seen just once. The rearrangement links TRBV7-9 to TRBJ1-5; the D is unclear. The sample was peripheral blood, taken on day 0 of AZD1222 vaccination. The source is an adult in good health. This CDR3 is CASSRQVNQPQHF. CDR3 in DNA: TGTGCCAGCAGCCGACAAGTTAATCAGCCCCAGCATTTT.